This T cell receptor beta chain was retrieved from a study of cytomegalovirus exposure and HLA in healthy donors. Study in general: Sequencing of about 200 million T cells in an earlier analysis found 90 million to 120 million unique TCR beta sequences. Out of 398 genotyped donors, 81% belonged to the Caucasian-associated ancestry cluster. General observations from the study: In vitro data verified a few CMV-associated chains as specific for CMV antigens. V- and J-gene trimming in TCR beta was tied to a missense DCLRE1C variant by an analysis performed later.

On this clone: Antigen unknown.

Primers: 60 Vbeta forward and 13 Jbeta reverse. Repertoires were generated with immunoSEQ multiplex PCR, while TCRdb's copy carries only in-frame clones and drops some. Of about 150,000 clones in the sample, 70% to 85% were seen once. Looked up from germline, CDR1 is SNHLY and CDR2 is FYNNEI. The V end lost 6 bases, the J end lost 9 bases, and 17 bases lay between the germline ends. This CDR3 region has 13 residues. The TCR was taken from a male donor in good health and CMV-seronegative. The chain is built from TRBV2 and TRBJ1-2, with D tentatively TRBD1 (5 bases). The source material was PBMCs. CDR3 coding DNA: TGTGCCAGCAGGGGGGACTCCAAGGGAAGCTACACCTTC. It is translated as CASRGDSKGSYTF.